The rows below give T cell receptor beta chains drawn from one sample of a study of cytomegalovirus exposure and HLA in healthy donors. Measured with immunoSEQ multiplex PCR; TCRdb has only the in-frame clones, and not every one. The repertoire includes some 200,000 clones, roughly 8.7% of them detected once, and approximately 1.3% sits in the top ten. Material: PBMCs. These receptor sequences come from a woman in her thirties in good health and CMV-seropositive. The CDR3 runs from the conserved cysteine through the conserved F or W. The D gene is left open where the match is weak. Clone sizes are given selectively: once, few, many, or a class where the clone is expanded.

clone_size	v_call	j_call	d_call	cdr3_nt	cdr3_aa
.	TRBV4-1	TRBJ2-6	TRBD1	TGCGCCAGCAGCCAGGCGGGACAGGGCTCTGGGGCCAACGTCCTGACTTTC	CASSQAGQGSGANVLTF
.	TRBV19	TRBJ2-2	.	TGTGCCAGTAGTATAGGAGACGGGACTTCTAACACCGGGGAGCTGTTTTTT	CASSIGDGTSNTGELFF
few	TRBV4-1	TRBJ1-5	.	TGCGCCAGCAGCCAAGACGAGGGCTACTGGCCCCAGCATTTT	CASSQDEGYWPQHF
.	TRBV5-4	TRBJ2-3	TRBD2	TGTGCCAGCAGCCCCAACGTCCTAGCGGGAGGGCCGGCTACGCAGTATTTT	CASSPNVLAGGPATQYF
few	TRBV15	TRBJ2-2	TRBD2	TGTGCCACCAGCTGGGGGGGGGAGAACACCGGGGAGCTGTTTTTT	CATSWGGENTGELFF
.	TRBV5-1	TRBJ2-6	.	TGCGCCAGCACAACGACGGCGGGTAGTGGGGCCAACGTCCTGACTTTC	CASTTTAGSGANVLTF
.	TRBV6-5	TRBJ2-7	.	TGTGCCAGCAGTTACTCTAGCGGTCTAAACTACGAGCAGTACTTC	CASSYSSGLNYEQYF
.	TRBV18	TRBJ2-1	.	TGTGCCAGCTCCTCCCACGCCAGCAATGAGCAGTTCTTC	CASSSHASNEQFF
.	TRBV14	TRBJ2-3	.	TGTGCCAGCAGCCAACTACAGGTTGCAGATACGCAGTATTTT	CASSQLQVADTQYF
few	TRBV9	TRBJ2-7	TRBD1	TGTGCCAGCAGCGTAGGGTTCGGGACAGGGATGGGCGAGCAGTACTTC	CASSVGFGTGMGEQYF
.	TRBV6-6	TRBJ2-7	.	TGTGCCAGCAGTTACTCCACGGGCGAGCAGTACTTC	CASSYSTGEQYF
few	TRBV5-4	TRBJ2-2	.	TGTGCCAGCAGCTTGGTAGCGGTCCAACGCAACACCGGGGAGCTGTTTTTT	CASSLVAVQRNTGELFF
.	TRBV30	TRBJ2-7	TRBD2	TGTGCCTGCCGAGTAGCGGGAGGTCTCTACGAGCAGTACTTC	CACRVAGGLYEQYF
.	TRBV4-1	TRBJ2-7	TRBD1	TGCGCCAGCAGCCAAGAGAGGTGGGACAGATCCTCCTACGAGCAGTACTTC	CASSQERWDRSSYEQYF
few	TRBV2	TRBJ2-7	.	TGTGCCAGCAGGGAGGCATGGCAGGGAGGTCCCTACGAGCAGTACTTC	CASREAWQGGPYEQYF
.	TRBV9	TRBJ1-1	.	TGTGCCAGCAGCGTGACGGGAAACACTGAAGCTTTCTTT	CASSVTGNTEAFF
.	TRBV5-6	TRBJ1-2	.	TGTGCCAGCAGCAGGGGGAACCCGGGAGGCTACACCTTC	CASSRGNPGGYTF
few	TRBV29-1	TRBJ2-1	.	TGCAGCGCCGAGGACAGCTACAATGAGCAGTTCTTC	CSAEDSYNEQFF
.	TRBV7-8	TRBJ2-7	TRBD2	TGTGCCAGCAGCTTAGTGGGGACTAGTCCCTACGAGCAGTACTTC	CASSLVGTSPYEQYF
.	TRBV18	TRBJ1-6	TRBD1	TGTGCCAGCTCACCTGCGGACAGGGGGAATTCACCCCTCCACTTT	CASSPADRGNSPLHF
few	TRBV18	TRBJ1-2	.	TGTGCCAGCTCACCTCGCGACAGGACAAACATAGGCTACACCTTC	CASSPRDRTNIGYTF
few	TRBV11-1	TRBJ2-3	.	TGTGCCAGCAGCTTGGGGCCTTCTAAGTCTAGCACAGATACGCAGTATTTT	CASSLGPSKSSTDTQYF
.	TRBV18	TRBJ1-1	.	TGTGCCAGCTCATACCAGGGAGGCACTGAAGCTTTCTTT	CASSYQGGTEAFF
.	TRBV18	TRBJ1-1	.	TGTGCCAGCTCACCTAGGGGCAGGAGCACTGAAGCTTTCTTT	CASSPRGRSTEAFF
.	TRBV18	TRBJ2-7	.	TGTGCCAGCTCACCACCGAGCGGGCAGATCTCCTACGAGCAGTACTTC	CASSPPSGQISYEQYF
.	TRBV6-5	TRBJ1-1	.	TGTGCCAGCAGTTACCAGGTGAACACTGAAGCTTTCTTT	CASSYQVNTEAFF
few	TRBV2	TRBJ2-1	.	TGTGCTTTGGAGGGGGCCGTAGGCAATGAGCAGTTCTTC	CALEGAVGNEQFF
.	TRBV27	TRBJ2-3	.	TGTGCCACCTTAAGCACAGATACGCAGTATTTT	CATLSTDTQYF
.	TRBV14	TRBJ2-6	.	TGTGCCAGCAGCCAAGATTGGGCGGGAAAGGTCTCTGGGGCCAACGTCCTGACTTTC	CASSQDWAGKVSGANVLTF
.	TRBV9	TRBJ1-1	.	TGTGCCAGCAGCGTAGTTGCGGTGAACACTGAAGCTTTCTTT	CASSVVAVNTEAFF
few	TRBV5-6	TRBJ1-2	.	TGTGCCAGCAGCTATGCGGTGCTCCCAGGGTTCCCTAACTATGGCTACACCTTC	CASSYAVLPGFPNYGYTF
.	TRBV19	TRBJ1-1	.	TGTGCCAGTAGTCCGGCGACAGGTTACACTGAAGCTTTCTTT	CASSPATGYTEAFF
.	TRBV5-1	TRBJ2-7	TRBD2	TGCGCCAGCAGCCCAAGAGGGGCGGGAGTCCCCGAGCAGTACTTC	CASSPRGAGVPEQYF
.	TRBV5-1	TRBJ2-3	TRBD2	TGCGCCAGCAGCTTGTTTTCACTAGCGGGAGGCACAGATACGCAGTATTTT	CASSLFSLAGGTDTQYF
.	TRBV29-1	TRBJ2-7	TRBD2	TGCAGCGTTGAAGGAGGACTAGCGGGAGGGGACGAGCAGTACTTC	CSVEGGLAGGDEQYF
few	TRBV18	TRBJ1-1	TRBD1	TGTGCCAGCTCAGCCGGACAGGGGGCTGGGTTCGACACTGAAGCTTTCTTT	CASSAGQGAGFDTEAFF
few	TRBV4-1	TRBJ2-1	TRBD2	TGCGCCAGCAGCCAAGGGACGGGAGGGCCCTGGAATGAGCAGTTCTTC	CASSQGTGGPWNEQFF
.	TRBV6-1	TRBJ2-7	.	TGTGCCAGCAGTGAAGTCCAGGGGAAGGCCGAGCAGTACTTC	CASSEVQGKAEQYF
few	TRBV5-1	TRBJ2-7	TRBD2	TGCGCCAGCAGCTTGGATAGCGGGAATACCTACGAGCAGTACTTC	CASSLDSGNTYEQYF
few	TRBV5-4	TRBJ2-5	TRBD2	TGTGCCAGCAGCTTTGGTCGAGCAACTAGCGGGATACGTGAGACCCAGTACTTC	CASSFGRATSGIRETQYF
.	TRBV2	TRBJ2-1	TRBD2	TGTGCCAGCAGTGTTCCGCTAGCGGGAGGGTCTAAGGCCTACAATGAGCAGTTCTTC	CASSVPLAGGSKAYNEQFF
few	TRBV27	TRBJ1-4	.	TGTGCCAGCAGTTCCTTCCAGGTGGCTAATGAAAAACTGTTTTTT	CASSSFQVANEKLFF
few	TRBV20-1	TRBJ1-2	.	TGCAGTGCTAATCGGGTCTATGGCTACACCTTC	CSANRVYGYTF
.	TRBV5-4	TRBJ2-5	.	TGTGCCAGCAGCTTGGGCGGATTGTTAAAAGAGACCCAGTACTTC	CASSLGGLLKETQYF
.	TRBV20-1	TRBJ2-1	.	TGCAGTGCCGAACTCTACAATGAGCAGTTCTTC	CSAELYNEQFF
.	TRBV5-1	TRBJ2-6	TRBD2	TGCGCCAGCAGCACGAGACTAGCGGGAAACTGGGCCAACGTCCTGACTTTC	CASSTRLAGNWANVLTF
few	TRBV30	TRBJ2-7	TRBD2	TGTGCCTGGACCCCTCCTCCAGCGGGGGGACCCTACGAGCAGTACTTC	CAWTPPPAGGPYEQYF
.	TRBV11-2	TRBJ1-2	.	TGTGCCAGCACATCCTCAGGGGAATATGGCTACACCTTC	CASTSSGEYGYTF
.	TRBV18	TRBJ2-5	TRBD2	TGTGCCAGCTCACCACTAGCGGGAGCGGAGACCCAGTACTTC	CASSPLAGAETQYF